In its sample, the clone carrying this TCR beta chain was seen once. Germline lookup yields CDR1 SGHRS and CDR2 YFSETQ. CDR3 size: 16 residues. V lost 5 bases and J lost 1; bases outside the gene matches: 6. Profiling relied on immunoSEQ multiplex PCR, and the TCRdb table lists in-frame clones only, not all of them. The sample holds about 31,000 clones; around 87% are singletons and the top ten take about 25%. The data were obtained in a study of OX40 agonist ivuxolimab in advanced cancers. Across the whole study: Treatment of patients was with ivuxolimab, an agonistic anti-OX40 (CD134) antibody. Partial responses were achieved by three patients, one with hepatocellular carcinoma and two with cutaneous melanoma.

The origin of this receptor is an adult with an advanced solid tumor such as melanoma, head and neck, liver or kidney cancer. Sample: CD4+ or CD8+ T cells sorted from blood, taken in a trial of the OX40 agonist ivuxolimab. The V and J genes are TRBV5-1 and TRBJ2-1; 10 nucleotides align to TRBD1. In nucleotides, the CDR3 is TGCGCCAGCAGTCAGGAGGGACAGGGGTCCTACAATGAGCAGTTCTTC. This translates into CASSQEGQGSYNEQFF.